This is a list of T cell receptor delta chains from one sample in a study of gamma-delta chains in newborns, infants, children. TCRdb re-called the reads using CATT. The data hold roughly 5,000 delta-chain clones, with approximately 3.9% observed a single time. The specimen sequenced was blood. The receptors here all came from a child who was a newborn, infant or young child, either healthy, febrile or measles-vaccinated (not recorded which). CDR3s include the opening cysteine and the closing phenylalanine or tryptophan. The D gene is left open where the match is weak. A clone size is listed for some rows: how often the clone was seen (once, few, many), or a class if it is expanded.

J gene	D gene	V gene	clone size	CDR3 protein	CDR3 DNA
TRDJ1	TRDD3	TRDV1	.	CALGASSQVRDTRGYTDKLIF	TGTGCTCTTGGGGCCTCTTCCCAAGTGAGGGATACAAGGGGTTACACCGATAAACTCATCTTT
TRDJ1	TRDD3	TRDV1	medium-sized	CALGDLSGTGGYTKLIF	TGTGCTCTTGGGGACCTAAGCGGTACTGGGGGATACACTAAACTCATCTTT
TRDJ1	TRDD3	TRDV2	medium-sized	CACDTGRFTGGYAYTDKLIF	TGTGCCTGTGACACCGGTAGATTTACTGGGGGATACGCTTACACCGATAAACTCATCTTT
TRDJ1	.	TRDV1	.	CALGELRLLATDKLIF	TGTGCTCTTGGGGAACTCCGCCTCCTGGCTACCGATAAACTCATCTTT
TRDJ1	.	TRDV3	few	CAFRTAMGPQYTDKLIF	TGTGCCTTTCGTACCGCAATGGGGCCCCAATACACCGATAAACTCATCTTT
TRDJ3	TRDD3	TRDV2	large	CACDTAGGWSWDTRQMFF	TGTGCCTGTGACACCGCCGGGGGATGGTCCTGGGACACCCGACAGATGTTTTTC
TRDJ3	TRDD3	TRDV2	.	CACDMLGATLSWDTRQMFF	TGTGCCTGTGACATGCTGGGGGCTACGCTCTCCTGGGACACCCGGCAGATGTTTTTC
TRDJ2	TRDD3	TRDV1	medium-sized	CALGEDPFLRRNWGIRELFF	TGTGCTCTTGGGGAAGACCCCTTCCTACGAAGGAACTGGGGGATACGGGAACTCTTCTTT
TRDJ2	TRDD3	TRDV1	few	CALGEQKSYWGIRGDLTAQLFF	TGTGCTCTTGGGGAACAGAAATCCTACTGGGGGATACGGGGGGATTTGACAGCACAACTCTTCTTT
TRDJ3	TRDD3	TRDV1	few	CSLGELAGGYRILSWDTRQMFF	TGTTCTCTTGGGGAACTAGCTGGGGGATACAGAATCCTGTCCTGGGACACCCGACAGATGTTTTTC
TRDJ2	TRDD3	TRDV2	.	CACDALGDSKTAQLFF	TGTGCCTGTGACGCCCTGGGGGACTCTAAGACAGCACAACTCTTCTTT
TRDJ1	.	TRDV1	medium-sized	CALGELVDPWKLIF	TGTGCTCTTGGGGAACTAGTGGACCCTTGGAAACTCATCTTT
TRDJ1	TRDD2	TRDV1	medium-sized	CALGDHSFLTREYFFDYTDKLIF	TGTGCTCTTGGGGATCATTCCTTCCTAACGCGCGAGTACTTCTTCGATTACACCGATAAACTCATCTTT
TRDJ3	.	TRAV29/DV5	.	CSVLLCSQAALRYWGILTNSRDTRQMFF	.
TRDJ1	TRDD3	TRDV1	medium-sized	CALGGDTGDTLPTDKLIF	TGTGCTCTTGGGGGCGATACCGGGGATACGCTGCCCACCGATAAACTCATCTTT
TRDJ3	TRDD3	TRDV2	large	CACDTVLGDTWDTRQMFF	TGTGCCTGTGACACCGTACTGGGGGATACCTGGGACACCCGACAGATGTTTTTC